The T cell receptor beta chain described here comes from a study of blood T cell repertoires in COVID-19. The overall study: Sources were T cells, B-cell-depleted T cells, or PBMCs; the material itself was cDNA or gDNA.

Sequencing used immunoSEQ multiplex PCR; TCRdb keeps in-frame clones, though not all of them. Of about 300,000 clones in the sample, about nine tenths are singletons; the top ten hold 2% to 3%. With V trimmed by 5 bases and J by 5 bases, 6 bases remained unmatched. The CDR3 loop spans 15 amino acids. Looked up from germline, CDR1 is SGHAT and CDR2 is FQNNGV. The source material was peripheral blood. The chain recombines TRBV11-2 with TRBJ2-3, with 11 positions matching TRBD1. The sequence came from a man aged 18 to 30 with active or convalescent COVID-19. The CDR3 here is CASSTPDRGQDTQYF. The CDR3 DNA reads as TGTGCCAGCAGCACCCCGGACAGGGGGCAAGATACGCAGTATTTT.